A single sample gave rise to the 19 T cell receptor beta chains below, sequenced in a study of T-cell memory formation after mild COVID-19. Via MiXCR, TCRdb re-called the 5' RACE reads, giving one row per CDR3 protein. This sample carries some 410,000 distinct CDR3 sequences, 20% to 30% of them seen once, and the ten largest clones take under 15%. The sequencing sample was made of PBMCs or a T cell subset sorted from them (not recorded which). Receptor source: an adult woman who had mild COVID-19 (a few samples of this study predate the infection). Cell type and time point are not known.

The chain is built from TRBV4-1 and TRBJ2-7, with D hard to call. Germline V gives CDR1 MGHRA, CDR2 YSYEKL. The length of the CDR3 is 13 residues. Trimming removed 3 bases at V and 4 bases at J, with 10 bases between. This CDR3 reads CASSHGPTYEQYF. CDR3 nucleotide sequence: TGCGCCAGCAGCCACGGGCCAACTTACGAGCAGTACTTC.

The J gene is TRBJ2-4, the V gene TRBV29-1; TRBD1 might be the D (6 bases). CDR1 is SQVTM and CDR2 is ANQGSEA in the germline V gene. The V end lost 0 bases, the J end lost 8 bases, and 14 bases lay between the germline ends. The CDR3 has 14 amino acids. CDR3 sequence (DNA): TGCAGCGTTGAAGAGTCCCAGGGGACCGACATTCAGTACTTC. It encodes CSVEESQGTDIQYF. The whole variable domain, filled in from reference TRBV29-1 and TRBJ2-4, reads SAVISQKPSRDICQRGTSLTIQCQVDSQVTMMFWYRQQPGQSLTLIATANQGSEATYESGFVIDKFPISRPNLTFSTLTVSNMSPEDSSIYLCSVEESQGTDIQYFGAGTRLSVL.

This chain links TRBV21-1 with TRBJ1-2. TRBV21-1 is reported as a pseudogene. This CDR3 region has 13 residues. CDR3 DNA: TGTGCCAACCAGAGGCGGGTGCCATATGGCTACACCTTC. Residues: CANQRRVPYGYTF.

This clonotype occurred a few times. The rearrangement uses TRBV7-3 and TRBJ2-1; 11 bases agree with TRBD2. J gave up 7 bases and V 0 bases, and 2 bases lay outside the gene matches. Germline V gene lookup returns CDR1 SGHTA and CDR2 FQGTGA. The CDR3 has 15 residues. The CDR3: CASSLTTSGVNEQFF. CDR3 nucleotides: TGTGCCAGCAGCTTAACGACTAGCGGGGTAAATGAGCAGTTCTTC.

The J gene is TRBJ2-7, the V gene TRBV7-3; TRBD1 agrees at 8 bases. This CDR3 comprises 15 residues. CDR1 and CDR2 from the germline V gene are SGHTA and FQGTGA. V shed 3 bases and J 0 bases; nucleotides not matched to a gene: 4. The CDR3 nucleotides read TGTGCCAGCAGCTTCGGAGACAGGGGCTCCTACGAGCAGTACTTC. This gives the protein CASSFGDRGSYEQYF. The complete variable domain, with remaining parts taken from reference TRBV7-3 and TRBJ2-7, reads GAGVSQTPSNKVTEKGKYVELRCDPISGHTALYWYRQSLGQGPEFLIYFQGTGAADDSGLPNDRFFAVRPEGSVSTLKIQRTERGDSAVYLCASSFGDRGSYEQYFGPGTRLTVT.

The chain has TRBV12-3 or TRBV12-4 and TRBJ1-4, with 7 bases matching TRBD1. This CDR3 region has 15 residues. With 6 bases clipped from V and 6 bases from J, the junction kept 10 bases outside the gene matches. The CDR3 DNA reads as TGTGCCAGCAGCCGTGCCCCGGGGACAGATGAAAAACTGTTTTTT. Its protein product is CASSRAPGTDEKLFF.

V usage is TRBV5-1 and J usage is TRBJ1-1; TRBD1 is a possible D gene (6 bases). V lost 0 bases and J 4 bases, leaving 16 bases between the germline ends. Germline CDR1 and CDR2: SGHRS and YFSETQ. The CDR3 covers 16 residues. CDR3 residues: CASSLGQGWFGTEAFF. In DNA, the CDR3 is TGCGCCAGCAGCTTGGGTCAGGGGTGGTTCGGCACTGAAGCTTTCTTT.

This clonotype occurred a few times. This chain links TRBV12-3 or TRBV12-4 with TRBJ1-4; D gene uncertain. Between the trimmed V and J ends, which lost 2 bases and 2 bases, there was a span of 9 bases. The CDR3 consists of 15 residues. The CDR3 here is CASSLSGSTNEKLFF. The CDR3 bases are TGTGCCAGCAGTTTATCAGGCAGCACTAATGAAAAACTGTTTTTT.

The chain is built from TRBV5-1 and TRBJ1-4, with a tentative D call TRBD1 (6 bases). V was cut by 4 bases and J by 6 bases, with 13 bases left in between. Per the germline V gene, CDR1 is SGHRS and CDR2 is YFSETQ. CDR3 length: 14 amino acids. Here the CDR3 DNA reads TGCGCCAGCAGCCCCGGGGGGGCGGATGAAAAACTGTTTTTT. Translation: CASSPGGADEKLFF.

The V gene is TRBV27, the J gene TRBJ1-1, with D possibly TRBD1 on 6 matching bases. This CDR3 contains 13 residues. Deletions cut 4 bases from V and 6 bases from J, with 12 bases between. In germline, CDR1 is MNHEY, CDR2 SMNVEV (reference sequence). The CDR3 nucleotides are TGTGCCAGCAGTTCCGGGGGCATGGCTGAAGCTTTCTTT. It specifies CASSSGGMAEAFF.

This clonotype was found a few times. V gene TRBV27 combines with J gene TRBJ1-5; tentatively, D is TRBD1 (6 bases). The CDR3 sequence is 14 residues long. Trimming pared 5 bases from V and 3 bases from J, leaving 11 bases between. Germline CDR1 MNHEY, CDR2 SMNVEV (reference sequence). CDR3 sequence reads: CASSLDRVNQPQHF. The CDR3 nucleotides read TGTGCCAGCAGTCTGGACAGAGTCAATCAGCCCCAGCATTTT.

This clonotype occurred a few times. The chain joins TRBV9 to TRBJ1-5; D is possibly TRBD1 (5 bases). The CDR3 extends over 13 amino acids. The ends were cut back, 3 bases at V and 7 bases at J, with 11 bases in the middle. CDR1 and CDR2 from the germline V gene are SGDLS and YYNGEE. The CDR3 loop reads CASSEDGGQPQHF. The CDR3 nucleotides read TGTGCCAGCAGCGAAGACGGGGGACAGCCCCAGCATTTT.

The chain uses TRBV12-3 or TRBV12-4 and TRBJ2-3; no reliable D call. Trimming stripped 1 base from V and 5 bases from J, with 13 bases between. The CDR3 contains 15 residues. CDR3 nucleotide sequence: TGTGCCAGCAGTTTAGGGACGCTAAAGGGAGATACGCAGTATTTT. Its translation: CASSLGTLKGDTQYF.

This clonotype was picked up a small number of times. V usage is TRBV7-3 and J usage is TRBJ2-7; weak D call: TRBD1 (6 bases). The CDR3 runs 16 residues. Germline assignment: CDR1 SGHTA and CDR2 FQGTGA. Trimming removed 5 bases from V and 5 bases from J, with 22 bases in between. Here the CDR3 DNA reads TGTGCCAGCAGCCCCCGGGGCTGGACAGCGAGCCACGAGCAGTACTTC. It translates to CASSPRGWTASHEQYF.

This chain connects TRBV12-3 or TRBV12-4 to TRBJ2-3; 8 bases match TRBD2. The CDR3 sequence is 15 residues long. V shed 2 bases, J shed 13 bases, and the junction held 14 bases outside the gene matches. The CDR3 DNA reads TGTGCCAGCAGTTTAACGGGTCAGACCGGGACTAGTGAGTATTTT. Amino acids: CASSLTGQTGTSEYF.

To note about this clonotype: At one end the junction does not follow the germline gene, possibly because of a read error. The chain is built from TRBV6-2 or TRBV6-3 and TRBJ1-2; D might be TRBD1 (5 bases). The CDR3 is made up of 17 amino acids. The germline V gene encodes CDR1 MNHEY and CDR2 SVGEGT. The DNA of the CDR3 is TGTGCCAGCAGCTACTGGGACGGATCTGAGAGGACCTATGGCTACACCTTC. Translated, it gives CASSYWDGSERTYGYTF.

The J gene is TRBJ2-7, the V gene TRBV7-3; 7 nucleotides line up with TRBD1. This CDR3 spans 15 amino acids. In germline, CDR1 is SGHTA, CDR2 FQGTGA. V dropped 3 bases and J dropped 3; count of bases not matched to a gene: 8. CDR3 region: CASSFAGTERYEQYF. The CDR3 DNA reads TGTGCCAGCAGCTTTGCCGGGACAGAACGCTACGAGCAGTACTTC.

This clonotype was seen repeatedly, ten times or more. The chain employs TRBV20-1 and TRBJ1-1; the D is unclear. The CDR3 has 13 amino acids. Germline V gene lookup returns CDR1 DFQATT and CDR2 SNEGSKA (reference sequence). With 2 bases removed from V and 6 bases from J, the gap between germline ends came to 13 bases. The CDR3 spells CSARSPLVPEAFF. DNA for the CDR3: TGCAGTGCTAGATCCCCCCTCGTCCCTGAAGCTTTCTTT.

The genes are TRBV5-6 and TRBJ2-1, with 7 bases matching TRBD1. The CDR3 sequence is 14 residues long. Germline V CDR1 and CDR2: SGHDT, YYEEEE. J gave up 0 bases and V 4 bases, and 1 base lay outside the gene matches. Here the CDR3 DNA reads TGTGCCAGCAGCACAGGGGTCTCCTACAATGAGCAGTTCTTC. It yields the protein CASSTGVSYNEQFF.